This is a list of T cell receptor beta chains from one sample in a study of beta chain features in type 1 diabetes. Sequencing was performed with immunoSEQ multiplex PCR; in TCRdb, only in-frame clones are kept and a portion is missing. The table has about 220,000 clones, 9.5% to 13% seen once. The specimen was central memory CD4+ T cells from blood. These receptors were collected from a man aged 18-30 years in good health. Each CDR3 is given with its conserved first and last residue. D genes are given only for firm matches. The size of a clone is reported for some rows only, either as once, few or many, or as a class for expanded clones.

clone_size	d_call	cdr3_length	v_call	j_call	cdr3_aa	cdr3_nt
many	.	13	TRBV28	TRBJ2-7	CASRGGGRDEQYF	TGTGCCAGCAGGGGGGGCGGCCGGGACGAGCAGTACTTC
few	.	12	TRBV5-1	TRBJ2-1	CASSLSINEQFF	TGCGCCAGCAGCTTGAGCATTAATGAGCAGTTCTTC
.	TRBD2	14	TRBV7-3	TRBJ2-3	CASSPSGRTDTQYF	TGTGCCAGCAGCCCTAGCGGTAGGACAGATACGCAGTATTTT
few	.	13	TRBV29-1	TRBJ2-2	CSVEDRGAGELFF	TGCAGCGTTGAAGACAGGGGGGCCGGGGAGCTGTTTTTT
few	TRBD1	15	TRBV19	TRBJ2-3	CASSVDRGTSDTQYF	TGTGCCAGTAGCGTGGACAGGGGAACATCAGATACGCAGTATTTT
.	.	16	TRBV25-1	TRBJ2-1	CASQGTGGTGHNEQFF	TGTGCCAGTCAAGGAACCGGAGGGACGGGACACAATGAGCAGTTCTTC
.	TRBD1	14	TRBV11-1	TRBJ2-1	CASSTRQGGWEQFF	TGTGCCAGCAGCACCAGACAGGGGGGCTGGGAGCAGTTCTTC
.	.	14	TRBV30	TRBJ2-3	CAWTGAGWTDTQYF	TGTGCCTGGACGGGGGCGGGATGGACAGATACGCAGTATTTT
few	.	16	TRBV29-1	TRBJ2-1	CSVEVGTGSSYNEQFF	TGCAGCGTTGAGGTGGGCACTGGGAGCTCCTACAATGAGCAGTTCTTC
.	.	14	TRBV2	TRBJ2-5	CASTHREYGETQYF	TGTGCCAGCACTCACCGGGAGTATGGGGAGACCCAGTACTTC
few	.	18	TRBV21-1	TRBJ1-5	CASSKDGDRYRDNQPQHF	TGTGCCAGCAGCAAAGACGGGGACAGGTATCGGGACAATCAGCCCCAGCATTTT
.	.	14	TRBV6-5	TRBJ2-3	CASRPSWGSGTQYF	TGTGCCAGCAGGCCCTCCTGGGGCTCCGGTACGCAGTATTTT